These 7 T cell receptor beta chains originate from one sample sequenced in a study of blood T cell repertoires in COVID-19. Produced via immunoSEQ multiplex PCR; TCRdb's table is partial and in-frame only. The sample carries roughly 400,000 clones, around 90% recorded once. Material for sequencing was PBMCs or T cells enriched from blood (not recorded which). These receptors were taken from a man aged 18 to 29 who had recovered from COVID-19.

On this clone itself: This CDR3 is also generated by other DNA sequences in the sample. J is TRBJ2-1 and V is TRBV2; 7 positions match TRBD2. The junction had 5 bases not matched to a gene; V was cut back by 7 bases and J by 5 bases. CDR1 SNHLY and CDR2 FYNNEI come from the germline V gene. The CDR3 length is 13 residues. The CDR3 nucleotides are TGTGCCAGCAAGCGGGACCGAAACAATGAGCAGTTCTTC. Protein sequence: CASKRDRNNEQFF.

The rearrangement joins TRBV24-1 to TRBJ2-1, with 8 bases aligning to TRBD2. This CDR3 has 13 residues. Looked up from germline, CDR1 is KGHDR and CDR2 is SFDVKD. J was trimmed by 10 bases and V by 9 bases; bases with no gene match: 10. For the CDR3, the DNA is TGTGCCACCGCTACTAGCGGAGACGGGGAGCAGTTCTTC. It yields the protein CATATSGDGEQFF.

The sample holds one count of this clone. This rearrangement joins TRBV27 to TRBJ2-5, with 7 bases identical to TRBD1. V shed 6 bases and J 4 bases; nucleotides not matched to a gene: 11. Germline V gene data show CDR1 as MNHEY and CDR2 as SMNVEV (reference sequence). The CDR3 runs to 15 residues. The DNA for the CDR3 is TGTGCCAGCAGCCTCAGGACAGGCTCAGGAGAGACCCAGTACTTC. Residues: CASSLRTGSGETQYF.

This clone was observed once. The chain has TRBV21-1 and TRBJ1-2; the tabulated D call, TRBD1, remains unverified against the DNA. TRBV21-1 is labeled a pseudogene. This CDR3 is 16 amino acids long. The CDR3 DNA is TGTGCCAGCAGCCTCCGGGACAGGGGGAGTAACTATGGCTACACCTTC. Translating it yields CASSLRDRGSNYGYTF.

The genes are TRBV7-8 and TRBJ1-2; unclear D gene. The CDR3 consists of 10 residues. Germline CDR1 is SGHVS and CDR2 is FQNEAQ. The CDR3 region is CASGEGGYTF. CDR3 in DNA: TGTGCTAGCGGCGAGGGCGGCTACACCTTC.

Only one count was recorded for this clone. The genes are TRBV10-2 and TRBJ2-3; a possible D gene is TRBD2 (7 bases). Germline CDR1 reads WSHSY; CDR2 reads SAAADI. The V gene lost 10 bases and the J gene lost 0 bases, with 17 bases spanning the gap. The CDR3 runs to 15 residues. The CDR3 DNA reads as TGCGCCACCGGGGGGCCAGCGGGGAGCACAGATACGCAGTATTTT. As protein: CATGGPAGSTDTQYF.

The chain recombines TRBV7-3 with TRBJ1-1; a weak D match, TRBD1 (6 bases). Trimming took 1 base from V and 2 from J, leaving 14 bases between them. The CDR3 is 16 amino acids. Germline loops: CDR1 SGHTA, CDR2 FQGTGA. Here the CDR3 DNA reads TGTGCCAGCAGCTTAATGGGCAGGGGCGCCAACACTGAAGCTTTCTTT. It translates to CASSLMGRGANTEAFF.